These 7 T cell receptor beta chains originate from one sample sequenced in a study of breast tumors, draining lymph nodes, adjacent tissues. Via MiXCR, TCRdb re-called the multiplex PCR reads, giving one row per CDR3 protein. The sample has about 140,000 distinct CDR3 sequences, about a fifth seen once; the top ten hold roughly 2.6%. Samples came from axillary lymph nodes draining the breast cancer. The material sequenced was axillary lymph node tissue. The source is a female donor with breast cancer. Some clones in this sample may be carry-over from other donors' samples.

This clonotype was observed at least ten times. This chain links TRBV6-6 with TRBJ2-1; 8 bases align to TRBD2. Germline V gives CDR1 MNHNY, CDR2 SVGAGI (reference sequence). V was pared by 5 bases and J by 0 bases, with 6 bases of the junction left unmatched. This CDR3 contains 16 residues. For the CDR3, the DNA is TGTGCCAGCAGTAGTACCGGGAGGGCCTCCTACAATGAGCAGTTCTTC. Protein product: CASSSTGRASYNEQFF.

This clonotype was found a few times. V gene TRBV6-1 combines with J gene TRBJ1-2; D not certain. Trimming left V 7 bases short and J 5 bases short, with 11 bases between. Germline lookup yields CDR1 MNHNS and CDR2 SASEGT. The CDR3 spans 12 residues. The CDR3 here is CASNPLGYGYTF. CDR3 DNA: TGTGCCAGCAATCCTCTTGGGTATGGCTACACCTTC.

Concerning this clonotype: This could be a read error, since a much larger clone is one nucleotide away. The V gene is TRBV28, the J gene TRBJ2-3; 9 nucleotides line up with TRBD1. CDR1 MDHEN and CDR2 SYDVKM come from the germline V gene. The CDR3 has 15 residues. CDR3 loop: CASSSGQGKPDMQYF. The CDR3 DNA follows: TGTGCCAGCAGTTCGGGACAGGGAAAACCAGATATGCAGTATTTT.

The table lists this clonotype with many counts. The chain uses TRBV28 and TRBJ1-2; D may be TRBD1 (6 bases). This CDR3 is 14 amino acids long. With 6 bases removed from V and 1 base from J, the gap between germline ends came to 12 bases. Germline V gene lookup returns CDR1 MDHEN and CDR2 SYDVKM. The CDR3 DNA reads as TGTGCCAGCAGATTCACAGGGAATAACTATGGCTACACCTTC. Its protein is CASRFTGNNYGYTF.

This clonotype appeared many times. The chain joins TRBV27 to TRBJ1-6, with 10 bases that match TRBD1. The CDR3 length is 14 residues. Germline trimming cut 5 bases from V and 9 bases from J; bases unmatched to any gene: 4. Looked up from germline, CDR1 is MNHEY and CDR2 is SMNVEV (reference sequence). As DNA, the CDR3 is TGTGCCAGCAGTCCGGGACAGGGGAGTTCACCCCTCCACTTT. It codes for CASSPGQGSSPLHF.

This clonotype was recorded at least ten times. The chain joins TRBV7-3 to TRBJ2-3; 9 nucleotides match TRBD1. Germline CDR1 is SGHTA and CDR2 is FQGTGA. CDR3 length: 14 amino acids. V lost 5 bases to trimming and J lost 2 bases; unmatched junction nucleotides: 2. The chain's CDR3 is CASSRQGDTDTQYF. The CDR3 DNA follows: TGTGCCAGCAGCCGACAGGGGGACACAGATACGCAGTATTTT.

In the case of this clonotype: At one end the junction does not follow the germline gene, possibly because of a read error. V usage is TRBV19 and J usage is TRBJ2-2; TRBD2 matches at 7 bases. CDR3 length: 16 amino acids. The V gene's germline CDR1 is LNHDA and CDR2 SQIVND (reference sequence). CDR3 nucleotide sequence: TGTGCCAGTAGTAAGAGGGCGGGGGTGAACGCCGGGGAGCTGTTTTTT. This encodes CASSKRAGVNAGELFF.